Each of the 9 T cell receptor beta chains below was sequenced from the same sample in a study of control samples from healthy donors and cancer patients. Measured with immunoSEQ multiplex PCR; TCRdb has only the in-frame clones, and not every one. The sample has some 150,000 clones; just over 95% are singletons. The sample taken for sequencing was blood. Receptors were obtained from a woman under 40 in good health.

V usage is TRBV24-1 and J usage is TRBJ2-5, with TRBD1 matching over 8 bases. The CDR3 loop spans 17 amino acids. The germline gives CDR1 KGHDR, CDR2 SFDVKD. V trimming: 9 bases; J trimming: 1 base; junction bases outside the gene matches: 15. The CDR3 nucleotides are TGTGCCACCCAAGGGACAGGTTCGGGGCAAAGCCAAGAGACCCAGTACTTC. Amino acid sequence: CATQGTGSGQSQETQYF.

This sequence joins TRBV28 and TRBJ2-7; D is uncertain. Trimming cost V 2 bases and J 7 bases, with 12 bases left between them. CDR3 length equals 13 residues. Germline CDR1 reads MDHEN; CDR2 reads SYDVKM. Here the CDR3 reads CASSLQSRVEQYF. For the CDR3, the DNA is TGTGCCAGCAGTTTACAGTCACGGGTTGAGCAGTACTTC.

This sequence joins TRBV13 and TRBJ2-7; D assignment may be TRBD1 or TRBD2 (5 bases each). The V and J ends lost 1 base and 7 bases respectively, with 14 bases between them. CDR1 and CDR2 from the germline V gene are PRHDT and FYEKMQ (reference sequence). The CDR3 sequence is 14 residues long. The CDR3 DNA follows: TGTGCCAGCAGCTTAGACAGGAGGCTTGGGGAGCAGTACTTC. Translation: CASSLDRRLGEQYF. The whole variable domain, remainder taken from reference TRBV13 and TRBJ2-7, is AAGVIQSPRHLIKEKRETATLKCYPIPRHDTVYWYQQGPGQDPQFLISFYEKMQSDKGSIPDRFSAQQFSDYHSELNMSSLELGDSALYFCASSLDRRLGEQYFGPGTRLTVT.

The CDR3 DNA is TGTGCCAGCAGCCATATCGACAGGGGCCTTTATGGCTACACCTTC. Translating it yields CASSHIDRGLYGYTF. The V gene is TRBV3-1 (or the pseudogene TRBV3-2), the J gene TRBJ1-2; 8 bases are shared with TRBD1. The V gene's germline CDR1 is LGHDT and CDR2 YNNKEL (reference sequence). The CDR3 is 15 residues long. V lost 3 bases, J lost 5 bases, and 8 bases stayed unmatched.

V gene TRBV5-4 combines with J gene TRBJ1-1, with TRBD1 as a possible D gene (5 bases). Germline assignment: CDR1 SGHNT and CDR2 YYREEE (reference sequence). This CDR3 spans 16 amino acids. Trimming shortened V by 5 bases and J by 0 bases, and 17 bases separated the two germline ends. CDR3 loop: CASRLGGGLMNTEAFF. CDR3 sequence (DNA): TGTGCCAGCAGACTCGGCGGGGGACTTATGAACACTGAAGCTTTCTTT.

Here the CDR3 reads CASSDSAAGGPNEQFF. CDR3 DNA sequence: TGTGCCAGCAGTGACTCCGCTGCGGGAGGGCCCAATGAGCAGTTCTTC. The chain is built from TRBV6-4 and TRBJ2-1, with 9 nucleotides matching TRBD2. The CDR3 has 16 amino acids. Germline trimming cut 0 bases from V and 6 bases from J; bases unmatched to any gene: 6. In germline, CDR1 is MRHNA, CDR2 SNTAGT.

CDR3 sequence (DNA): TGTGCCAGCAGCCTACGAACGGGTTTAGAAAAACTGTTTTTT. Amino acids: CASSLRTGLEKLFF. The V gene is TRBV28, the J gene TRBJ1-4; D gene uncertain. The ends were cut back, 6 bases at V and 8 bases at J, with 16 bases in the middle. CDR1 is MDHEN and CDR2 is SYDVKM in the germline V gene. This CDR3 has 14 amino acids.

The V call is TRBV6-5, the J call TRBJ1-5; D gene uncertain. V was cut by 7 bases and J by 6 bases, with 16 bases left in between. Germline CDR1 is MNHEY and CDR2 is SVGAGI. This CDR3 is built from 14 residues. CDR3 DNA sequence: TGTGCCAGCACCGGCAGGCCAGGCGGTCAGCCCCAGCATTTT. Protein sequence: CASTGRPGGQPQHF.

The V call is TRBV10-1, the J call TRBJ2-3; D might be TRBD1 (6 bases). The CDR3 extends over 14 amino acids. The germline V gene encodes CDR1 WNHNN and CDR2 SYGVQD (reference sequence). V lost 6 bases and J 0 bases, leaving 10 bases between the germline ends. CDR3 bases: TGCGCCAGCAGCCGGGACATAAGCACAGATACGCAGTATTTT. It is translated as CASSRDISTDTQYF.